This TCR beta chain originates from a study of blood T cell repertoires in COVID-19. For the study at large: Researchers got acute and convalescent COVID-19 samples from the United States, Italy and Spain. Nucleic acid was either cDNA or gDNA, and it came from T cells, B-cell-depleted T cells, or PBMCs.

Trimming took 2 bases from V and 1 from J, leaving 14 bases between them. This CDR3 is 16 amino acids long. Germline V gives CDR1 ENHRY, CDR2 SYGVKD. How the authors handled the data: Estimation of nucleated cell counts was performed using reference gene primer amplification. Libraries were prepared by immunoSEQ multiplex PCR; TCRdb keeps only in-frame clonotypes and omits some of them. V and J calls plus clone size are reproduced from that table; the DNA served to infer D and trimming. This table holds some 140,000 clones, less than 95% found once. This chain uses TRBV10-3 with TRBJ1-1, with D possibly TRBD1 on 6 matching bases. The clonotype comes from a man in his fifties with acute or convalescent COVID-19. Sequencing was carried out using peripheral blood. The CDR3 nucleotides read TGTGCCATCAGTGAGGGGACATGGAAACCGAACACTGAAGCTTTCTTT. Translating it yields CAISEGTWKPNTEAFF.